The 3 T cell receptor delta chains listed next were all sequenced from one sample in a study of gamma delta lymphoproliferative disorders and STAT genes. PBMCs from patients and controls supplied the genomic DNA for sequencing. TCRdb reanalysed the multiplex PCR reads with CATT. The repertoire has over a thousand delta-chain clones, around 2.7% of them found once; the top ten carry 64%. Input material: blood. The receptors were gathered from a human donor with gamma-delta T-cell large granular lymphocyte leukemia.

This clone has a count of ten or more. This likely traces to a read error, being one base from a far larger clone. Here the CDR3 reads CACDTARLLGWGTDKLIF. CDR3 sequence (DNA): TGTGCCTGTGACACCGCGAGACTGCTCGGATGGGGCACCGATAAACTCATCTTT. V usage is TRDV2 and J usage is TRDJ1, with D maybe TRDD3 (5 bases). Germline CDR1 and CDR2: GEAIGNYY and EKD. This CDR3 is 18 amino acids long. V lost 0 bases and J lost 1, with 20 bases in between.

This clone is classed as large. Other DNA sequences within the sample encode an identical CDR3. V gene TRDV1 combines with J gene TRDJ1; 10 bases agree with TRDD3. V trimming: 6 bases; J trimming: 0 bases; junction bases outside the gene matches: 25. CDR1 and CDR2 from the germline V gene are TSWWSYY and QGS. This CDR3 region has 22 residues. CDR3 loop: CALGFKGFLRRTGGSHTDKLIF. The CDR3 nucleotides are TGTGCTCTTGGTTTCAAGGGGTTCCTACGTCGGACTGGGGGATCCCACACCGATAAACTCATCTTT.

The chain combines TRDV1 with TRDJ1; D possibly corresponds to TRDD2 (9 bases). The germline V and J ends were trimmed by 0 bases and 1 base, with 27 bases remaining between them. CDR1 TSWWSYY and CDR2 QGS come from the germline V gene. The CDR3 is 21 residues long. DNA for the CDR3: TGTGCTCTTGGGGAACTAGAGGGACCTTCCTACTGGGGGTCCCTCACCGATAAACTCATCTTT. Translation gives CALGELEGPSYWGSLTDKLIF.